Below, 30 T cell receptor beta chains from the same sample are listed, as sequenced in a study of T cell responses to AZD1222 COVID-19 vaccine. Method: immunoSEQ multiplex PCR; TCRdb's copy keeps in-frame clones and lacks some. The table has 150,000 or so clones, less than 95% seen once. This material consisted of peripheral blood, taken on day 0 of AZD1222 vaccination. The receptors derive from an adult in good health.

The rearrangement links TRBV2 to TRBJ2-1; 8 bases are a match to TRBD1. This CDR3 is built from 15 residues. J lost 5 bases, V lost 6 bases, and 9 bases had no gene match. Germline V gene data show CDR1 as SNHLY and CDR2 as FYNNEI. CDR3 protein: CASSFNRGVNNEQFF. In nucleotides, the CDR3 is TGTGCCAGCAGCTTCAACAGGGGGGTCAACAATGAGCAGTTCTTC. Full variable domain (rest looked up from reference TRBV2 and TRBJ2-1): EPEVTQTPSHQVTQMGQEVILRCVPISNHLYFYWYRQILGQKVEFLVSFYNNEISEKSEIFDDQFSVERPDGSNFTLKIRSTKLEDSAMYFCASSFNRGVNNEQFFGPGTRLTVL.

This clone showed up just once. The CDR3 loop reads CASSLTGGNTEAFF. DNA for the CDR3: TGTGCCAGCAGTTTGACAGGTGGGAACACTGAAGCTTTCTTT. V usage is TRBV28 and J usage is TRBJ1-1, with a weak D call TRBD1 (6 bases). The germline V gene has CDR1 MDHEN and CDR2 SYDVKM. Trimming stripped 3 bases from V and 1 base from J, with 9 bases between. This CDR3 comprises 14 residues. Full variable domain (missing parts from reference TRBV28 and TRBJ1-1): DVKVTQSSRYLVKRTGEKVFLECVQDMDHENMFWYRQDPGLGLRLIYFSYDVKMKEKGDIPEGYSVSREKKERFSLILESASTNQTSMYLCASSLTGGNTEAFFGQGTRLTVV.

The chain employs TRBV13 and TRBJ1-2; 7 positions agree with TRBD1. The junction had 7 bases not matched to a gene; V was cut back by 5 bases and J by 7 bases. Looked up from germline, CDR1 is PRHDT and CDR2 is FYEKMQ (reference sequence). The CDR3 runs 13 residues. The CDR3 DNA is TGTGCCAGCAGCCACCAGGGGGGACTTGGCTACACCTTC. Its translation: CASSHQGGLGYTF.

The rearrangement joins TRBV30 to TRBJ2-2; D not resolved. The V gene lost 1 base and the J gene lost 4 bases, with 13 bases spanning the gap. The germline CDR1 and CDR2 sequences are GTSNPN and SVGIG (reference sequence). The CDR3 consists of 15 residues. This CDR3 is CAWSAARLGTGELFF. The CDR3 nucleotides read TGTGCCTGGAGTGCCGCCCGGTTAGGCACCGGGGAGCTGTTTTTT.

As concerns this clone: The sample contains more than one DNA sequence encoding this CDR3. V is TRBV12-3 or TRBV12-4 and J is TRBJ2-7, with D perhaps TRBD2 (6 bases). Trimming cost V 5 bases and J 0 bases, with 8 bases left between them. The CDR3 is made up of 13 amino acids. As DNA, the CDR3 is TGTGCCAGCAGTCGGGACTCCTCCTACGAGCAGTACTTC. Translation: CASSRDSSYEQYF.

A note on this clone: The junction and the germline gene differ at one end; a read error may be behind it. The chain couples TRBV5-6 to TRBJ1-4; D gene unclear. This CDR3 region has 12 residues. From germline, CDR1 is SGHDT and CDR2 YYEEEE. CDR3 protein: CASGFGDEKLFF. CDR3 sequence (DNA): TGTGCCAGCGGCTTTGGGGATGAAAAACTGTTTTTT. Variable domain in full (rest from reference TRBV5-6 and TRBJ1-4): DAGVTQSPTHLIKTRGQQVTLRCSPKSGHDTVSWYQQALGQGPQFIFQYYEEEERQRGNFPDRFSGHQFPNYSSELNVNALLLGDSALYLCASGFGDEKLFFGSGTQLSVL.

This clone appeared once. This chain connects TRBV10-3 to TRBJ2-7; D is possibly TRBD1 or TRBD2 (7 bases each). The CDR3 has 14 residues. Trimming pared 6 bases from V and 5 bases from J, leaving 17 bases between. Germline V gene data show CDR1 as ENHRY and CDR2 as SYGVKD. The CDR3 sequence is CAIRRTGEGNEQYF. CDR3 bases: TGTGCCATCAGGCGAACAGGGGAGGGGAACGAGCAGTACTTC.

This rearrangement joins TRBV30 to TRBJ1-5; TRBD1 matches 7 bases. V lost 0 bases to trimming and J lost 6 bases; unmatched junction nucleotides: 2. There are 13 residues in the CDR3. Looked up from germline, CDR1 is GTSNPN and CDR2 is SVGIG (reference sequence). CDR3 residues: CAWSVNRGQPQHF. Written as DNA, the CDR3 is TGTGCCTGGAGTGTCAACAGGGGTCAGCCCCAGCATTTT.

This rearrangement joins TRBV5-8 to TRBJ2-1; 13 nucleotides align to TRBD2. Per the germline V gene, CDR1 is SGHTS and CDR2 is YDEGEE. This CDR3 comprises 18 residues. The V gene end was trimmed by 7 bases and the J gene end by 0 bases; junction bases not matched to a gene: 10. The CDR3 here is CASPLGLAGASSYNEQFF. CDR3 coding DNA: TGTGCCAGCCCCCTAGGACTAGCGGGGGCGAGCTCCTACAATGAGCAGTTCTTC.

The chain uses TRBV3-1 (or the pseudogene TRBV3-2) and TRBJ2-1; maybe TRBD2 (6 bases). CDR1 LGHDT and CDR2 YNNKEL come from the germline V gene (reference sequence). The CDR3 contains 12 residues. Trimming removed 4 bases at V and 8 bases at J, with 9 bases between. Here the CDR3 DNA reads TGTGCCAGCAGCCCGACTAGTGATGAGCAGTTCTTC. It encodes CASSPTSDEQFF.

This chain uses TRBV30 with TRBJ1-1, with D perhaps matching TRBD1 (5 bases). The CDR3 has 13 amino acids. In germline, CDR1 is GTSNPN, CDR2 SVGIG (reference sequence). Trimming left V 5 bases short and J 1 base short, with 11 bases between. The chain's CDR3 is CAWDSRKNTEAFF. The CDR3 bases are TGTGCCTGGGACAGCCGAAAGAACACTGAAGCTTTCTTT. Together with reference TRBV30 and TRBJ1-1, the CDR3 gives the full variable domain: SQTIHQWPATLVQPVGSPLSLECTVEGTSNPNLYWYRQAAGRGLQLLFYSVGIGQISSEVPQNLSASRPQDRQFILSSKKLLLSDSGFYLCAWDSRKNTEAFFGQGTRLTVV.

The chain couples TRBV7-9 to TRBJ1-1; D is perhaps TRBD1 (6 bases). This CDR3 region has 14 residues. The V end lost 5 bases, the J end lost 5 bases, and 15 bases lay between the germline ends. Per the germline V gene, CDR1 is SEHNR and CDR2 is FQNEAQ (reference sequence). CDR3 DNA sequence: TGTGCCAGCAGCCCTAGGGGGGGAAGAACTGAAGCTTTCTTT. It specifies CASSPRGGRTEAFF.

DNA of the CDR3: TGTGCCAGCAGTTTATTCAAAGGGACAGGGGGCTACACCTTC. Its translation is CASSLFKGTGGYTF. The rearrangement uses TRBV28 and TRBJ1-2, with 9 positions matching TRBD1. V gave up 1 base and J gave up 8 bases; unmatched junction bases: 5. Germline values: CDR1 MDHEN, CDR2 SYDVKM. The CDR3 covers 14 residues.

The chain carries TRBV14 and TRBJ1-1; D ambiguous. Trimming shortened V by 3 bases and J by 4 bases, and 15 bases separated the two germline ends. Germline lookup yields CDR1 SGHDN and CDR2 FVKESK. This CDR3 is 15 amino acids long. DNA of the CDR3: TGTGCCAGCAGCCACTACGACCTGGCGGCCACTGAAGCTTTCTTT. Protein product: CASSHYDLAATEAFF.

This chain uses TRBV6-2 or TRBV6-3 with TRBJ2-7, with a tentative D call TRBD1 (7 bases). The CDR3 is made up of 16 amino acids. The germline gives CDR1 MNHEY, CDR2 SVGEGT. V was cut by 4 bases and J by 1 base, with 17 bases left in between. The CDR3 sequence is CASSSPGGDSSYEQYF. In nucleotides, the CDR3 is TGTGCCAGCAGTTCCCCCGGAGGGGACAGTTCCTACGAGCAGTACTTC.

This chain links TRBV3-1 (or the pseudogene TRBV3-2) with TRBJ1-2, with 9 bases fitting TRBD1. V lost 4 bases, J lost 8 bases, and 11 bases stayed unmatched. The CDR3 covers 15 residues. The germline gives CDR1 LGHDT, CDR2 YNNKEL (reference sequence). This CDR3 reads CASSLLGQGPWGYTF. In nucleotides, the CDR3 is TGTGCCAGCAGCCTCTTGGGACAGGGCCCATGGGGCTACACCTTC.

This chain links TRBV28 with TRBJ2-2; 11 bases fit TRBD1. CDR1 is MDHEN and CDR2 is SYDVKM in the germline V gene. This CDR3 region has 15 residues. Trimming took 6 bases from V and 7 from J; bases not matched to a gene: 7. Here the CDR3 DNA reads TGTGCCAGCAGCCAGGACAGGGGGCTAGGCGGGGAGCTGTTTTTT. This gives the protein CASSQDRGLGGELFF.

The chain employs TRBV25-1 and TRBJ1-4, with no clear D. Trimming cost V 3 bases and J 0 bases, with 14 bases left between them. Germline V gene data show CDR1 as MGHDK and CDR2 as SYGVNS. This CDR3 spans 17 amino acids. The CDR3 spells CASSDHSLYATNEKLFF. CDR3 bases: TGTGCCAGCAGTGACCACTCCCTTTATGCAACTAATGAAAAACTGTTTTTT. The full variable domain, completed using reference TRBV25-1 and TRBJ1-4, is EADIYQTPRYLVIGTGKKITLECSQTMGHDKMYWYQQDPGMELHLIHYSYGVNSTEKGDLSSESTVSRIRTEHFPLTLESARPSHTSQYLCASSDHSLYATNEKLFFGSGTQLSVL.

This chain links TRBV30 with TRBJ1-6; tentatively, D is TRBD1 (5 bases). Germline V gene data show CDR1 as GTSNPN and CDR2 as SVGIG (reference sequence). The germline V and J ends were trimmed by 0 bases and 7 bases, with 13 bases remaining between them. The CDR3 contains 15 residues. The CDR3 DNA reads as TGTGCCTGGAGTGTACAAGGGACCCGGAATTCACCCCTCCACTTT. Translated: CAWSVQGTRNSPLHF.

This chain connects TRBV7-9 to TRBJ2-5; 7 bases fit TRBD2. The CDR3 has 15 residues. Per the germline V gene, CDR1 is SEHNR and CDR2 is FQNEAQ (reference sequence). J lost 5 bases, V lost 2 bases, and 8 bases had no gene match. In DNA form, the CDR3 reads TGTGCCAGCAGCTTAAGGGAGGGCATCCGGGAGACCCAGTACTTC. The encoded protein is CASSLREGIRETQYF.

V is TRBV2 and J is TRBJ2-2; no firm D call. The CDR3 sequence is 15 residues long. V lost 3 bases, J lost 2 bases, and 10 bases lay in between. Germline CDR1 is SNHLY and CDR2 is FYNNEI. This chain's CDR3 is CASSDLGPNTGELFF. The CDR3 DNA sequence: TGTGCCAGCAGTGATCTTGGACCAAACACCGGGGAGCTGTTTTTT.

The gene calls are TRBV2 and TRBJ1-1; D is uncertain. Germline CDR1 and CDR2: SNHLY and FYNNEI. This CDR3 is built from 14 residues. Deletions cut 2 bases from V and 1 base from J, with 8 bases between. The DNA for the CDR3 is TGTGCCAGCAGTGAACTTGTGGGGAACACTGAAGCTTTCTTT. Its translation: CASSELVGNTEAFF. The full variable domain, completed using reference TRBV2 and TRBJ1-1, is EPEVTQTPSHQVTQMGQEVILRCVPISNHLYFYWYRQILGQKVEFLVSFYNNEISEKSEIFDDQFSVERPDGSNFTLKIRSTKLEDSAMYFCASSELVGNTEAFFGQGTRLTVV.

This sequence joins TRBV12-5 and TRBJ2-5; perhaps D is TRBD1 or TRBD2 (5 bases each). CDR3 length: 13 residues. Trimming left V 1 base short and J 5 bases short, with 8 bases between. From germline, CDR1 is LGHNT and CDR2 FRNRAP. The CDR3 DNA follows: TGTGCTAGTGGTTTGGGGGACGGGGAGACCCAGTACTTC. Protein product: CASGLGDGETQYF.

The rearrangement links TRBV20-1 to TRBJ2-6, with 7 bases matching TRBD1. CDR3 size: 16 residues. The V gene's germline CDR1 is DFQATT and CDR2 SNEGSKA (reference sequence). Germline trimming cut 3 bases from V and 2 bases from J; bases unmatched to any gene: 7. CDR3 coding DNA: TGCAGTGCTAGTACTCTAGGACAGGCTGGGGCCAACGTCCTGACTTTC. Its translation: CSASTLGQAGANVLTF.

This clone appeared a single time. This rearrangement joins TRBV2 to TRBJ1-2, with D perhaps matching TRBD1 (5 bases). This CDR3 contains 13 residues. V was cut by 7 bases and J by 4 bases, with 13 bases left in between. From germline, CDR1 is SNHLY and CDR2 FYNNEI. CDR3 nucleotides: TGTGCCAGCAACCCCGGGGGTAGCTATGGCTACACCTTC. Translation: CASNPGGSYGYTF.

V usage is TRBV19 and J usage is TRBJ1-5, with D possibly being TRBD1 (5 bases). CDR3 size: 15 residues. The V end was cut by 7 bases, the J end by 1 base, with 14 bases between. Germline CDR1 LNHDA, CDR2 SQIVND (reference sequence). The CDR3 bases are TGTGCCAGTATGGACGCAGGGTCCAGCAATCAGCCCCAGCATTTT. Residues: CASMDAGSSNQPQHF. Supplemented by reference TRBV19 and TRBJ1-5, the full variable domain reads DGGITQSPKYLFRKEGQNVTLSCEQNLNHDAMYWYRQDPGQGLRLIYYSQIVNDFQKGDIAEGYSVSREKKESFPLTVTSAQKNPTAFYLCASMDAGSSNQPQHFGDGTRLSIL.

The rearrangement uses TRBV29-1 and TRBJ1-2; the D gene is possibly TRBD1 (6 bases). Looked up from germline, CDR1 is SQVTM and CDR2 is ANQGSEA. With 3 bases removed from V and 4 bases from J, the gap between germline ends came to 12 bases. The CDR3 is 13 amino acids. CDR3 sequence: CSVDSTGPYGYTF. The DNA for the CDR3 is TGCAGCGTTGATTCGACAGGACCCTATGGCTACACCTTC.

The chain employs TRBV5-8 and TRBJ1-2, with D uncertain. Between the trimmed V and J ends, which lost 0 bases and 4 bases, there was a span of 10 bases. Germline values: CDR1 SGHTS, CDR2 YDEGEE. The CDR3 covers 14 residues. The CDR3 here is CASSLGLAVYGYTF. DNA of the CDR3: TGTGCCAGCAGCTTGGGACTGGCGGTCTATGGCTACACCTTC.

The genes are TRBV6-5 and TRBJ1-1; D ambiguous. The CDR3 runs to 15 residues. Trimming pared 5 bases from V and 0 bases from J, leaving 13 bases between. Looked up from germline, CDR1 is MNHEY and CDR2 is SVGAGI. CDR3 sequence reads: CASSLGGLLNTEAFF. CDR3 DNA sequence: TGTGCCAGCAGTCTTGGAGGGCTTCTGAACACTGAAGCTTTCTTT.

The chain carries TRBV19 and TRBJ2-3, with a weak D call TRBD2 (6 bases). The V gene lost 8 bases and the J gene lost 2 bases, with 26 bases spanning the gap. The length of the CDR3 is 18 residues. The germline gives CDR1 LNHDA, CDR2 SQIVND (reference sequence). DNA for the CDR3: TGTGCCAGTCTACCCTCCGGGCCCACCGGCGGGAACACAGATACGCAGTATTTT. Translated: CASLPSGPTGGNTDTQYF.